The 12 T cell receptor beta chains below come from one sample, sequenced in a study of T cell responses to AZD1222 COVID-19 vaccine. Libraries were prepared by immunoSEQ multiplex PCR; TCRdb keeps only in-frame clonotypes and omits some of them. The sample includes about 150,000 clones, 75% to 90% of them seen just once. The input for sequencing was peripheral blood, taken on day 0 of AZD1222 vaccination. These receptors were collected from an adult in good health.

This clone came up a few times. The V gene is TRBV28, the J gene TRBJ2-5; a possible D gene is TRBD2 (6 bases). Germline V CDR1 and CDR2: MDHEN, SYDVKM. V lost 4 bases to trimming and J lost 4 bases, with 13 bases between them. The CDR3 length is 14 residues. CDR3 loop: CASSSTGVRETQYF. The DNA for the CDR3 is TGTGCCAGCAGTTCTACGGGAGTGCGAGAGACCCAGTACTTC. Filled out from reference TRBV28 and TRBJ2-5, the complete variable domain reads DVKVTQSSRYLVKRTGEKVFLECVQDMDHENMFWYRQDPGLGLRLIYFSYDVKMKEKGDIPEGYSVSREKKERFSLILESASTNQTSMYLCASSSTGVRETQYFGPGTRLLVL.

The table lists this clone with a few counts. V gene TRBV28 combines with J gene TRBJ1-5, with TRBD1 as a possible D gene (6 bases). The length of the CDR3 is 15 residues. V lost 6 bases and J 9 bases, leaving 21 bases between the germline ends. From germline, CDR1 is MDHEN and CDR2 SYDVKM. The chain's CDR3 is CASRLSSRGNWPQHF. Here the CDR3 DNA reads TGTGCCAGCAGGCTATCCAGCAGGGGTAATTGGCCCCAGCATTTT.

V and J are TRBV6-1 and TRBJ2-5; 9 nucleotides agree with TRBD2. This CDR3 is built from 17 residues. Germline V gives CDR1 MNHNS, CDR2 SASEGT. V lost 0 bases, J lost 3 bases, and 8 bases stayed unmatched. CDR3 amino acids: CASSEAPRGGWKETQYF. The CDR3 coding sequence is TGTGCCAGCAGTGAAGCCCCGCGGGGGGGTTGGAAAGAGACCCAGTACTTC.

The chain couples TRBV6-6 to TRBJ2-7; 10 nucleotides agree with TRBD1. The CDR3 totals 14 residues. V lost 0 bases to trimming and J lost 5 bases; unmatched junction nucleotides: 1. Looked up from germline, CDR1 is MNHNY and CDR2 is SVGAGI (reference sequence). This chain's CDR3 is CASSYSGQGNEQYF. The CDR3 DNA is TGTGCCAGCAGTTACTCGGGACAGGGGAACGAGCAGTACTTC.

The chain combines TRBV7-9 with TRBJ2-1; 8 nucleotides line up with TRBD1. CDR3 length: 14 amino acids. With 6 bases clipped from V and 8 bases from J, the junction kept 9 bases outside the gene matches. Germline V CDR1 and CDR2: SEHNR, FQNEAQ (reference sequence). For the CDR3, the DNA is TGTGCCAGCAGGGCGCTGACAGGGGCCGATGAGCAGTTCTTC. As protein: CASRALTGADEQFF.

The J gene is TRBJ2-1, the V gene TRBV7-8, with D perhaps TRBD2 (5 bases). Trimming pared 2 bases from V and 4 bases from J, leaving 9 bases between. Germline V gene lookup returns CDR1 SGHVS and CDR2 FQNEAQ. The CDR3 runs to 14 residues. In DNA form, the CDR3 reads TGTGCCAGCAGCTTAAGACGGGATTACAATGAGCAGTTCTTC. Encoded protein: CASSLRRDYNEQFF. The entire variable domain, with the rest obtained from reference TRBV7-8 and TRBJ2-1, is as follows: GAGVSQSPRYKVAKRGQDVALRCDPISGHVSLFWYQQALGQGPEFLTYFQNEAQLDKSGLPSDRFFAERPEGSVSTLKIQRTQQEDSAVYLCASSLRRDYNEQFFGPGTRLTVL.

J is TRBJ1-1 and V is TRBV5-1; TRBD1 is a possible D gene (5 bases). The germline V gene has CDR1 SGHRS and CDR2 YFSETQ. The CDR3 has 14 residues. Trimming took off 0 bases at V and 7 bases at J, with 13 bases between the two ends. The CDR3 nucleotides read TGCGCCAGCAGCTTGGCCATTCTGGGGGGTGAAGCTTTCTTT. It codes for CASSLAILGGEAFF. Variable domain in full (rest from reference TRBV5-1 and TRBJ1-1): KAGVTQTPRYLIKTRGQQVTLSCSPISGHRSVSWYQQTPGQGLQFLFEYFSETQRNKGNFPGRFSGRQFSNSRSEMNVSTLELGDSALYLCASSLAILGGEAFFGQGTRLTVV.

The chain joins TRBV15 to TRBJ1-1; D gene unclear. The V and J ends lost 1 base and 2 bases respectively, with 8 bases between them. The CDR3 totals 14 residues. CDR1 and CDR2 (germline): LNHNV, YYDKDF (reference sequence). Here the CDR3 reads CATSRAAGNTEAFF. CDR3 coding DNA: TGTGCCACCAGCAGAGCCGCGGGAAACACTGAAGCTTTCTTT.

The chain is built from TRBV6-2 or TRBV6-3 and TRBJ2-7; D remains ambiguous. Trimming shortened V by 7 bases and J by 1 base, and 11 bases separated the two germline ends. The length of the CDR3 is 13 residues. The germline gives CDR1 MNHEY, CDR2 SVGEGT. The CDR3 reads CASTPSPSYEQYF. CDR3 DNA sequence: TGTGCCAGCACCCCCTCCCCGTCCTACGAGCAGTACTTC.

This chain links TRBV27 with TRBJ1-6, with D possibly matching TRBD1 (5 bases). Germline CDR1 reads MNHEY; CDR2 reads SMNVEV (reference sequence). Trimming stripped 5 bases from V and 1 base from J, with 9 bases between. The CDR3 is 15 amino acids. CDR3 coding DNA: TGTGCCAGCAGTAAGACAGCGTCCTATAATTCACCCCTCCACTTT. The encoded protein is CASSKTASYNSPLHF.

Only one count was recorded for this clone. CDR3 sequence reads: CASSKAPASNQPQHF. The DNA for the CDR3 is TGTGCCAGCAGCAAAGCTCCGGCTAGCAATCAGCCCCAGCATTTT. The chain employs TRBV21-1 and TRBJ1-5. TRBV21-1 constitutes a pseudogene. This CDR3 comprises 15 residues.

This rearrangement joins TRBV7-8 to TRBJ2-7; TRBD2 aligns across 11 bases. V gave up 6 bases and J gave up 6 bases; unmatched junction bases: 7. CDR1 is SGHVS and CDR2 is FQNEAQ in the germline V gene. The CDR3 extends over 14 amino acids. The CDR3 nucleotides are TGTGCCAGCAGGTTGACTAGCGGGAATTTCGAGCAGTACTTC. Translated: CASRLTSGNFEQYF.